What follows describes a single TCR beta chain. The data were obtained in a study of OX40 agonist ivuxolimab in advanced cancers. As for the study in general: Treatment of patients was with ivuxolimab, an agonistic anti-OX40 (CD134) antibody. Among those treated, three patients had partial responses, one with hepatocellular carcinoma and two with cutaneous melanoma.

Anyone with autoimmune disease history or systemic immunosuppression was excluded. Sampling of blood occurred at baseline, cycle 4 day 1, and cycle 7 day 1. Profiling relied on immunoSEQ multiplex PCR, and the TCRdb table lists in-frame clones only, not all of them. The data contain around 94,000 clones, about nine tenths of them singletons. The CDR3 runs to 14 residues. Trimming stripped 6 bases from V and 0 bases from J, with 8 bases between. Germline V lookup: CDR1 MNHEY, CDR2 SVGAGI. The specimen comprised CD4+ or CD8+ T cells sorted from blood, sampled in a trial of the OX40 agonist ivuxolimab. V usage is TRBV6-5 and J usage is TRBJ1-4; unclear D gene. This receptor was identified in an adult with an advanced solid tumor such as melanoma, head and neck, liver or kidney cancer. The CDR3 sequence is CASSWTATNEKLFF. Here the CDR3 DNA reads TGTGCCAGCAGCTGGACGGCAACTAATGAAAAACTGTTTTTT.